The entry that follows covers one T cell receptor beta chain sequence. Its specific antigen is unknown. No base quality information exists; no much larger clone differs at one position. Genomic DNA was extracted from sorted cells for sequencing of the TCRbeta CDR3 region. TCRbeta CDR3 regions were sequenced using the immunoSEQ Assay. TCRdb took this table from immuneACCESS and kept in-frame rearrangements with V and J called. Such tables lack part of the clones; where checked against another copy, unresolved V genes explain under half of the gap, and the rest is unexplained. The table for this sample lists roughly 83,000 clones; 84% of them were counted only once. The ten largest clones capture around 7.5% of the sample. The source of the sample is a study of OX40 agonist ivuxolimab in advanced cancers. Background on the whole study: Ivuxolimab was an agonistic, fully human IgG2 monoclonal antibody directed against OX40 (CD134), a costimulatory receptor. Intravenous ivuxolimab was administered to patients every 2 weeks at six dose levels: 0.01, 0.1, 0.3, 1.5, 3 and 10 mg/kg. Of the 50 or so patients in dose escalation, approximately 20 had hepatocellular carcinoma, some 15 had melanoma, 9 had renal cell carcinoma and 9 had head and neck cancer. A male proportion of roughly 85% and a mean age of 60 years, ranging from about 20 to 79, were recorded for the dose-escalation cohort. Prior anti-PD-1, anti-PD-L1 or anti-CTLA-4 therapy was permitted, and checkpoint inhibitors had been received by about 44% of dose-escalation patients. Partial responses occurred in three dose-escalation patients, of whom one had hepatocellular carcinoma and two had cutaneous melanoma. Peripheral TCRbeta sequencing aimed to test whether ivuxolimab altered TCR sequence diversity and caused clonal T-cell expansion. The monotherapy dose-escalation portion (N of about 50 patients) of the phase I ivuxolimab trial is reported in the paper. General findings and caveats noted by the study authors: In the 0.1-3.0 mg/kg groups, partial responders were among the patients with the lowest normalized peripheral clonal expansion, particularly in CD8+ T cells. At doses from 0.1 to 3.0 mg/kg, clonal expansion was seen in both CD4+ and CD8+ blood T cells between baseline and week 6. The antigen specificity of the peripheral T cells that underwent clonal expansion was not determined. Low levels of normalized T-cell clonal expansion were also seen in some patients who did not respond. After ivuxolimab, expanded clones were on average more numerous among CD8+ T cells than among CD4+ T cells.

Patients with a history of autoimmune disease or receiving systemic immunosuppression were excluded from the trial. Peripheral blood for TCR sequencing was drawn from every dose cohort at baseline, at cycle 4 day 1 and at cycle 7 day 1. Samples were obtained from an open-label, multicenter, first-in-human phase I dose-escalation trial of ivuxolimab. Adults with locally advanced or metastatic melanoma, renal cell, hepatocellular, or head and neck squamous cell carcinoma were enrolled in the trial. Before TCR sequencing, CD4+ T cells and CD8+ T cells from peripheral blood were sorted into separate populations. Trimming leaves V shorter by 3 bases and J shorter by 0 bases, with the junction holding 12 bases beyond the gene matches. Including the terminal cysteine and phenylalanine, the CDR3 comprises 19 residues. The sequence is cut down to CDR3 DNA, 57 bases in frame from base 1.

The rearranged chain carries TRBV23-1 and TRBJ1-5, with 9 middle bases fitting TRBD1. TRBV23-1 is an ORF; its function is uncertain. The receptor was isolated from an adult with an advanced solid tumor such as melanoma, head and neck, liver or kidney cancer. Sequencing used CD4+ or CD8+ T cells sorted from blood, obtained in a trial of the OX40 agonist ivuxolimab. The DNA sequence follows: TGCGCCAGCAGTCAGGACCGGGACAGGGATCGTGGTAGCAATCAGCCCCAGCATTTT. It is translated as CASSQDRDRDRGSNQPQHF.